This T cell receptor (beta chain) came from a study of T cells in Graves' hyperthyroidism and ophthalmopathy. Regarding the study as a whole: Onset of ophthalmopathy came a median 6.5 months after the model predicted it.

TCR beta CDR3 region amplification was performed from RNA transcripts. The primer set for the first-round RT-PCR of the TCR CDR3 was HTBI. TCRdb reprocessed the multiplex PCR reads via MiXCR and lists one record per CDR3 protein. The sample has 530,000 or so distinct CDR3 sequences; approximately 25% are singletons. This clonotype was observed at least ten times. Its target is not known. The CDR3 length is 18 residues. The germline V gene has CDR1 SGHTA and CDR2 FQGTGA. V lost 5 bases to trimming and J lost 2 bases; unmatched junction nucleotides: 10. Uncontrolled infection, other autoimmune disease, pregnancy or lactation excluded patients. The diagnoses drew upon clinical symptoms, serum thyroxine and TRAb, thyroid ultrasound and orbital computed tomography.

The chain links TRBV7-3 to TRBJ2-6, with 9 bases fitting TRBD1. The specimen was blood. The receptor was derived from a woman in her thirties with Graves' ophthalmopathy. The chain's CDR3 is CASSPPGQGAAGANVLTF. The CDR3 nucleotides read TGTGCCAGCAGCCCGCCGGGACAGGGAGCAGCTGGGGCCAACGTCCTGACTTTC.